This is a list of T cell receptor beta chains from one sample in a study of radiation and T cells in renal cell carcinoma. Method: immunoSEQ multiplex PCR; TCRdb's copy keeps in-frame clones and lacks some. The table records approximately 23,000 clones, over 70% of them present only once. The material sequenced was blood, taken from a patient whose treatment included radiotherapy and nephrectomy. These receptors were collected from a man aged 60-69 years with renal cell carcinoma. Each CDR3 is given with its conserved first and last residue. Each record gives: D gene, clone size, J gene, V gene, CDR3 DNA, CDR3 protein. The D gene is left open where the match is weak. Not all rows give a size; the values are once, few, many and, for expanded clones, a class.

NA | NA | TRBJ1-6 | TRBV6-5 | TGTGCCAGCAGTTACGATGGGGGGAGGCTTGGATCACCCCTCCACTTT | CASSYDGGRLGSPLHF
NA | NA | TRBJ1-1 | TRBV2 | TGTGCCAGCAGTGAGGAAAGGAACACTGAAGCTTTCTTT | CASSEERNTEAFF
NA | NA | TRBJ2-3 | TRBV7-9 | TGTGCCAGCAGCGCATCAAGGATCGGAGGGGCGGCAGATACGCAGTATTTT | CASSASRIGGAADTQYF
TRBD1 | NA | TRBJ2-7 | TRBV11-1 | TGTGCCAGCAGCCCAATATGGACAGGGCGATATCCCTACGAGCAGTACTTC | CASSPIWTGRYPYEQYF
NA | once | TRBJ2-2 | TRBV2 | TGTGCCAGCAAAGGCTGGGGCCCCGGGGAGCTGTTTTTT | CASKGWGPGELFF
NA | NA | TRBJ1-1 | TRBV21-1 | TGTGCCAGGGTGACCGGGAACACTGAAGCTTTCTTT | CARVTGNTEAFF
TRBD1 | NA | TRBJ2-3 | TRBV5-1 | TGCGCCAGCAGTTCGGGACAGGGTCTCCCAGATACGCAGTATTTT | CASSSGQGLPDTQYF
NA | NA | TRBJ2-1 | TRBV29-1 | TGCAGCGTTGAAGGCTCTAGGGACAATGAGCAGTTCTTC | CSVEGSRDNEQFF
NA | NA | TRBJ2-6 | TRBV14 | TGTGCCAGCAGCCAGCCGACGGTCTCTGGGGCCAACGTCCTGACTTTC | CASSQPTVSGANVLTF
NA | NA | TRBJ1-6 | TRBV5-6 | TGTGCCAGCAGTTCCCGATGGAGGGCGCAGTCCGGATCACCCCTCCACTTT | CASSSRWRAQSGSPLHF
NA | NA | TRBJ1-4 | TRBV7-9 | TGTGCCAGCAGCGCTGACAGGACAACTAATGAAAAACTGTTTTTT | CASSADRTTNEKLFF
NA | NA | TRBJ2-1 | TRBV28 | TGTGCCAGCAGTGGGGGGATGCAGGTTAGATACAATGAGCAGTTCTTC | CASSGGMQVRYNEQFF
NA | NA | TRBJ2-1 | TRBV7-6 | TGTGCCAGCAGCTCGGCCCATGAGCAGTTCTTC | CASSSAHEQFF
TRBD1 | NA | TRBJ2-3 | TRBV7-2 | TGTGCCAGCAGCGCGGAAGACAGGGGGCGAGATACGCAGTATTTT | CASSAEDRGRDTQYF
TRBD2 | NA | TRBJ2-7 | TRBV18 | TGTGCCAGCTCTCCCCCGGGACTAGCGGAGCAGTACTTC | CASSPPGLAEQYF
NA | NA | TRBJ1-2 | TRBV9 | TGTGCCAGCAGCGGGGGCAGCGGTAAGGGCTACACCTTC | CASSGGSGKGYTF
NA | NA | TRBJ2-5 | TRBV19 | TGTGCCAGTAGTAACCCCGTTGGGTGGGAAGAGACCCAGTACTTC | CASSNPVGWEETQYF
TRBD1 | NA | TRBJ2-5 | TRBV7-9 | TGTGCCAGCAGCGACACAGGGGGCGAAGAGACCCAGTACTTC | CASSDTGGEETQYF
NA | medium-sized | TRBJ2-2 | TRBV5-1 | TGCGCCAGCAGCTCGGGACTTTACACCGGGGAGCTGTTTTTT | CASSSGLYTGELFF
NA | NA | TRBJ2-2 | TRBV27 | TGTGCCAGCAGTTTTAGGCAGACCTCACGGGGGTCCGGGGAGCTGTTTTTT | CASSFRQTSRGSGELFF
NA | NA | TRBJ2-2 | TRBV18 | TGTGCCAGCTCACCACCGGCATACACCGGGGAGCTGTTTTTT | CASSPPAYTGELFF
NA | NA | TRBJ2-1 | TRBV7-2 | TGTGCCAGCAGCTTAGAAGGGCGGGATGGAGTTTACAATGAGCAGTTCTTC | CASSLEGRDGVYNEQFF
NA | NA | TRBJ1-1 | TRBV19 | TGTGCCAGTAGTATAGGGGGAGGCGGCACTGAAGCTTTCTTT | CASSIGGGGTEAFF
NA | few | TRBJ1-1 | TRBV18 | TGTGCCAGCTCACAGAGGAGGGAGGGAACTGAAGCTTTCTTT | CASSQRREGTEAFF
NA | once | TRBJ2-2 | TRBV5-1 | TGCGCCAGCAGCTTTGGTACAGGGCGGCTGTTTTTT | CASSFGTGRLFF
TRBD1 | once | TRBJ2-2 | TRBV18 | TGTGCCAGCTCACTCATTCTTCCCGGGACAGGGGGCGTCGACACCGGGGAGCTGTTTTTT | CASSLILPGTGGVDTGELFF
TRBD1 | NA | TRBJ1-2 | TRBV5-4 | TGTGCCAGCAGCTTGGGGCTTCCAGGGGGCGCCGGCTACACCTTC | CASSLGLPGGAGYTF
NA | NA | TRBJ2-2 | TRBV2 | TGTGCCAGCAGTGGTGTATCTTCTAGCTTGGCCGGGGAGCTGTTTTTT | CASSGVSSSLAGELFF
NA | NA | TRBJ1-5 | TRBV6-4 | TGTGCCAGCAGTGGCGAGGTAAATCAGCCCCAGCATTTT | CASSGEVNQPQHF
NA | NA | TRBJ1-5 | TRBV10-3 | TGTGCCATCGGCGCGAGGGGGGCCTCCAGCAATCAGCCCCAGCATTTT | CAIGARGASSNQPQHF
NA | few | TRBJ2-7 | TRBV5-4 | TGTGCCAGCAGCCTGCGCGCCGAGCAGTACTTC | CASSLRAEQYF
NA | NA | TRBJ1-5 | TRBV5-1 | TGCGCCAGCAGACCAAACAGGGAAGATCAGCCCCAGCATTTT | CASRPNREDQPQHF